The rows below give T cell receptor beta chains drawn from one sample of a study of blood T cell repertoires in COVID-19. TCRdb's copy holds only in-frame clones and misses some; the assay was immunoSEQ multiplex PCR. The sample records 390,000 or so clones, around 83% being singletons. Sequenced sample: PBMCs or T cells enriched from blood (not recorded which). Receptors were obtained from a woman between 50 and 59 years old who had recovered from COVID-19. Each CDR3 is given with its conserved first and last residue. Fields, in order: CDR3 protein, CDR3 DNA, clone size, V gene, J gene, D gene. The D gene is left open where the match is weak. Size is omitted from some rows. Given values are once, few, many or a class for expanded clones.

CASSLSGGYTF	TGTGCCAGCAGCTTGTCCGGGGGCTACACCTTC	few	TRBV5-6	TRBJ1-2	-
CASSPGQGHQPQHF	TGTGCCAGCTCACCCGGACAGGGTCATCAGCCCCAGCATTTT	-	TRBV18	TRBJ1-5	TRBD1
CASSPVGGQGETQYF	TGCGCCAGCAGCCCAGTCGGGGGGCAGGGGGAGACCCAGTACTTC	once	TRBV5-1	TRBJ2-5	-
CASSFHSEQFF	TGTGCCAGCAGCTTTCACTCTGAGCAGTTCTTC	-	TRBV7-6	TRBJ2-1	-
CASSFGGLQGAGYEQYF	TGTGCCAGCAGCTTCGGAGGCCTTCAGGGGGCCGGATACGAGCAGTACTTC	-	TRBV11-3	TRBJ2-7	TRBD1
CASSVGLAKDYGYTF	TGTGCCAGCAGCGTGGGCCTCGCCAAGGACTATGGCTACACCTTC	-	TRBV2	TRBJ1-2	-
CASSSSGGAGNEQFF	TGTGCCAGCAGCTCTAGCGGGGGGGCCGGCAATGAGCAGTTCTTC	-	TRBV7-3	TRBJ2-1	TRBD2
CATSRDEEANYGYTF	TGTGCCACCAGCAGAGATGAGGAGGCGAACTATGGCTACACCTTC	-	TRBV15	TRBJ1-2	-
CASSPSGGPGNTIYF	TGTGCCAGCAGCCCCTCGGGGGGCCCGGGAAACACCATATATTTT	-	TRBV3-1/TRBV3-2	TRBJ1-3	-
CASSLGGRGRIEGYTF	TGTGCCAGCAGCTTAGGCGGGCGGGGTAGGATTGAGGGCTACACCTTC	-	TRBV7-2	TRBJ1-2	-
CASSTGQVSNQPQHF	TGTGCCAGCAGTACGGGACAGGTTAGCAATCAGCCCCAGCATTTT	-	TRBV6-5	TRBJ1-5	TRBD1
CAWSGRGQGSPLHF	TGTGCCTGGAGTGGACGGGGACAGGGTTCACCCCTCCACTTT	few	TRBV30	TRBJ1-6	TRBD1
CASRDRGTNVLTF	TGTGCCAGTAGAGACAGGGGGACCAACGTCCTGACTTTC	-	TRBV19	TRBJ2-6	TRBD1
CASSLTGGTEKLFF	TGTGCCAGCAGTTTGACAGGGGGGACAGAAAAACTGTTTTTT	few	TRBV5-6	TRBJ1-4	TRBD1
CASSEVGAGTGELFF	TGTGCCAGCAGTGAAGTTGGGGCTGGGACCGGGGAGCTGTTTTTT	-	TRBV6-1	TRBJ2-2	-
CASSLQTGTISPEQYF	TGTGCCAGCAGCCTACAAACCGGGACTATTTCTCCCGAGCAGTACTTC	-	TRBV6-2/TRBV6-3	TRBJ2-7	TRBD2
CASSSTGGGDEQYF	TGTGCCAGTAGCTCAACAGGGGGCGGCGACGAGCAGTACTTC	few	TRBV19	TRBJ2-7	TRBD1
CASSLVRRGPNEQYF	TGTGCCAGCAGCTTAGTACGGCGGGGGCCGAACGAGCAGTACTTC	-	TRBV7-8	TRBJ2-7	-
CASSTGQGGETQYF	TGTGCCAGCAGCACGGGACAGGGGGGTGAGACCCAGTACTTC	-	TRBV6-6	TRBJ2-5	TRBD1
CASSPNRGYEQYF	TGTGCCAGCAGTCCTAACCGGGGGTACGAGCAGTACTTC	-	TRBV7-2	TRBJ2-7	-
CASSQDPGTEAFF	TGCGCCAGCAGCCAAGATCCGGGGACTGAAGCTTTCTTT	-	TRBV4-3	TRBJ1-1	-
CASSYSLAGGDTDTQYF	TGTGCCAGCAGTTACTCTCTAGCGGGAGGCGACACAGATACGCAGTATTTT	-	TRBV6-2/TRBV6-3	TRBJ2-3	TRBD2
CASSLADRRTGVNEQFF	TGTGCCAGCAGCTTAGCAGACCGGAGGACAGGGGTTAATGAGCAGTTCTTC	-	TRBV7-6	TRBJ2-1	TRBD1
CASSVGVRGWETEAFF	TGTGCCAGCAGCGTAGGGGTGCGGGGTTGGGAGACTGAAGCTTTCTTT	-	TRBV9	TRBJ1-1	-
CASTGTAGEKLFF	TGTGCCAGCACCGGGACCGCGGGGGAAAAACTGTTTTTT	-	TRBV2	TRBJ1-4	-
CASSLDTPYGYTF	TGTGCCAGCAGTTTAGACACCCCATATGGCTACACCTTC	-	TRBV28	TRBJ1-2	-
CASSPTLLPGNTIYF	TGTGCCAGCTCACCAACCCTACTACCTGGAAACACCATATATTTT	-	TRBV18	TRBJ1-3	-
CASSPNRGLGETQYF	TGTGCCAGCAGTCCCAACAGGGGGCTGGGGGAGACCCAGTACTTC	-	TRBV5-4	TRBJ2-5	TRBD1
CASSQRADSLSGNTIYF	TGTGCCAGCAGCCAAAGGGCGGACAGTCTCTCTGGAAACACCATATATTTT	-	TRBV4-2	TRBJ1-3	-
CASSLHGTGESYTF	TGTGCCAGCAGCTTACATGGGACAGGGGAAAGCTACACCTTC	-	TRBV11-2	TRBJ1-2	TRBD1
CASSSTPGDSYNSPLHF	TGCGCCAGCAGCTCAACACCTGGGGACAGTTATAATTCACCCCTCCACTTT	-	TRBV5-1	TRBJ1-6	TRBD1
CSVGTGRAFF	TGCAGCGTCGGGACAGGGAGAGCTTTCTTT	-	TRBV29-1	TRBJ1-1	TRBD1
CASSDLVAGGFPSEQFF	TGTGCCAGCAGTGATTTGGTAGCGGGAGGGTTTCCCAGTGAGCAGTTCTTC	few	TRBV2	TRBJ2-1	TRBD2
CASSQGSPGQGYEQYF	TGCGCCAGCAGCCAAGGGTCCCCGGGCCAGGGATACGAGCAGTACTTC	-	TRBV4-3	TRBJ2-7	-
CASTRGGREWGPYNEQFF	TGTGCCAGCACCCGTGGGGGGCGGGAGTGGGGGCCCTACAATGAGCAGTTCTTC	-	TRBV5-6	TRBJ2-1	-
CASSFRTGSTGELFF	TGCGCCAGCAGCTTTAGGACAGGGAGCACCGGGGAGCTGTTTTTT	-	TRBV5-1	TRBJ2-2	TRBD1
CASSPHRDTEAFF	TGTGCCAGCAGCCCTCATCGGGACACTGAAGCTTTCTTT	-	TRBV3-1/TRBV3-2	TRBJ1-1	-
CASSPGGANNYGYTF	TGCGCCAGCAGCCCGGGGGGGGCGAATAACTATGGCTACACCTTC	-	TRBV4-1	TRBJ1-2	-
CASSPVLTAYEQYF	TGTGCCAGCTCACCTGTCCTGACAGCGTACGAGCAGTACTTC	-	TRBV18	TRBJ2-7	-
CASSAYSGIEYNEQFF	TGCGCCAGCAGCGCCTATAGCGGGATAGAGTACAATGAGCAGTTCTTC	-	TRBV5-1	TRBJ2-1	TRBD2
CASKLRAAGGGGEQFF	TGTGCCAGTAAGTTGAGGGCGGCAGGGGGCGGCGGTGAGCAGTTCTTC	-	TRBV19	TRBJ2-1	TRBD1
CASSLAGWGGGYTF	TGTGCCAGCAGCTTAGCGGGGTGGGGAGGTGGCTACACCTTC	-	TRBV7-2	TRBJ1-2	-
CASSKVDGDYGYTF	TGTGCCAGCAGCAAAGTTGACGGGGACTATGGCTACACCTTC	once	TRBV21-1	TRBJ1-2	-
CASSERTGGVEQYF	TGTGCCAGCAGTGAACGGACAGGGGGGGTCGAGCAGTACTTC	-	TRBV6-1	TRBJ2-7	TRBD1
CASSKDRGQSKNIQYF	TGTGCCAGCAGCAAAGACAGGGGGCAATCCAAAAACATTCAGTACTTC	once	TRBV21-1	TRBJ2-4	-
CSARTGIEAFF	TGCAGTGCTAGAACAGGGATTGAAGCTTTCTTT	once	TRBV20-1	TRBJ1-1	-
CASSWTGGQEKLFF	TGTGCCAGCAGCTGGACAGGGGGCCAGGAAAAACTGTTTTTT	-	TRBV5-5	TRBJ1-4	TRBD1
CASTGGHTDTQYF	TGTGCCAGCACAGGGGGGCACACAGATACGCAGTATTTT	few	TRBV6-5	TRBJ2-3	-
CASSEALRGVGSGYTF	TGTGCCAGCAGTGAAGCGCTTCGGGGAGTCGGGAGTGGCTACACCTTC	many	TRBV6-1	TRBJ1-2	-
CASSLAQQADYEQYF	TGTGCCAGCAGCTTAGCGCAACAAGCGGACTACGAGCAGTACTTC	-	TRBV7-2	TRBJ2-7	-
CASSLDRVGYTF	TGTGCCAGCAGCTTAGACAGGGTCGGCTACACCTTC	-	TRBV7-9	TRBJ1-2	-
CASSRGTGRYQPQHF	TGTGCCAGCAGCCGCGGGACAGGGCGTTATCAGCCCCAGCATTTT	-	TRBV2	TRBJ1-5	TRBD1
CASSPAAGAAVYEQYF	TGTGCCAGCAGCCCGGCGGCCGGAGCGGCGGTCTACGAGCAGTACTTC	once	TRBV7-7	TRBJ2-7	-
CASSVGADGNTIYF	TGTGCCAGCAGCGTGGGAGCGGATGGAAACACCATATATTTT	-	TRBV9	TRBJ1-3	-
CASGENRGDTGELFF	TGCGCCAGCGGAGAAAACAGGGGGGACACCGGGGAGCTGTTTTTT	few	TRBV5-1	TRBJ2-2	TRBD1